These 5 T cell receptor beta chains were sequenced from one sample in a study of PD-1 blockade in mismatch repair-deficient tumors. Time point indicated: roughly ten-day in vitro stimulation with candidate neoantigen peptide 5. Data came from immunoSEQ multiplex PCR; TCRdb stores just in-frame clones and leaves some out. The repertoire holds 16,000 or so clones, 84% seen once, with roughly 11% in the top ten. These TCRs' antigens remain unknown. Here the sequenced sample was cells cultured in vitro, taken from a patient treated with pembrolizumab. The receptors derive from an adult with mismatch repair-deficient cancer.

This clone came up a few times. The rearrangement joins TRBV5-4 to TRBJ2-1; D call uncertain. Germline CDR1 reads SGHNT; CDR2 reads YYREEE (reference sequence). This CDR3 contains 12 residues. The ends were cut back, 4 bases at V and 2 bases at J, with 4 bases in the middle. As DNA, the CDR3 is TGTGCCAGCAGCGTGACCTACAATGAGCAGTTCTTC. Amino acids: CASSVTYNEQFF.

This chain connects TRBV27 to TRBJ2-7, with 10 bases lining up with TRBD2. The germline V gene has CDR1 MNHEY and CDR2 SMNVEV (reference sequence). V was clipped by 6 bases and J by 2 bases; unmatched bases: 10. The CDR3 runs to 16 residues. In DNA, the CDR3 is TGTGCCAGCAGATTAGCGGGAGGCATCCTAGCCTACGAGCAGTACTTC. Its translation is CASRLAGGILAYEQYF.

J is TRBJ1-3 and V is TRBV9, with TRBD1 as a possible D gene (6 bases). V was shortened by 0 bases and J by 3 bases, with 10 bases between the two germline ends. Germline V CDR1 and CDR2: SGDLS, YYNGEE. The CDR3 is 15 residues long. The CDR3 here is CASSVGGHYGNTIYF. In nucleotides, the CDR3 is TGTGCCAGCAGCGTAGGGGGACACTATGGAAACACCATATATTTT.

The gene calls are TRBV11-2 and TRBJ1-1, with a weak D call TRBD1 (5 bases). V lost 5 bases, J lost 1 base, and 11 bases lay in between. The CDR3 has 14 residues. CDR1 and CDR2 from the germline V gene are SGHAT and FQNNGV. The chain's CDR3 is CASSIRTGNTEAFF. The CDR3 DNA sequence: TGTGCCAGCAGCATCCGAACAGGGAACACTGAAGCTTTCTTT.

A single count supports this clone. This chain connects TRBV2 to TRBJ1-2; a weak D match, TRBD1 (6 bases). V shed 7 bases and J shed 2 bases, with 17 bases lying between them. Germline CDR1 SNHLY, CDR2 FYNNEI. CDR3 length: 15 amino acids. The DNA for the CDR3 is TGTGCCAGCACTTTAAATGGACAGCTGAACTATGGCTACACCTTC. Its translation: CASTLNGQLNYGYTF.